The TCR beta chain under discussion was sequenced for a study of OX40 agonist ivuxolimab in advanced cancers. Study background: All patients had ivuxolimab intravenously every 2 weeks at 0.01 to 10 mg/kg.

Some clones are missing from TCRdb's copy, which holds only in-frame ones; the method was immunoSEQ multiplex PCR. The sample shows tens of thousands of clones, around 85% of them seen only once. V was pared by 5 bases and J by 3 bases, with 14 bases between. The CDR3 loop spans 14 amino acids. Germline V gene lookup returns CDR1 PRHDT and CDR2 FYEKMQ (reference sequence). This clone appeared once. The chain carries TRBV13 and TRBJ2-7; perhaps D is TRBD1 or TRBD2 (5 bases each). This clonotype was obtained from an adult with an advanced solid tumor such as melanoma, head and neck, liver or kidney cancer. This specimen consisted of CD4+ or CD8+ T cells sorted from blood, obtained in a trial of the OX40 agonist ivuxolimab. The CDR3 DNA sequence: TGTGCCAGCAGCCGCATAACGGGACGCTACGAGCAGTACTTC. Translating it yields CASSRITGRYEQYF. Filled out from reference TRBV13 and TRBJ2-7, the complete variable domain reads AAGVIQSPRHLIKEKRETATLKCYPIPRHDTVYWYQQGPGQDPQFLISFYEKMQSDKGSIPDRFSAQQFSDYHSELNMSSLELGDSALYFCASSRITGRYEQYFGPGTRLTVT.